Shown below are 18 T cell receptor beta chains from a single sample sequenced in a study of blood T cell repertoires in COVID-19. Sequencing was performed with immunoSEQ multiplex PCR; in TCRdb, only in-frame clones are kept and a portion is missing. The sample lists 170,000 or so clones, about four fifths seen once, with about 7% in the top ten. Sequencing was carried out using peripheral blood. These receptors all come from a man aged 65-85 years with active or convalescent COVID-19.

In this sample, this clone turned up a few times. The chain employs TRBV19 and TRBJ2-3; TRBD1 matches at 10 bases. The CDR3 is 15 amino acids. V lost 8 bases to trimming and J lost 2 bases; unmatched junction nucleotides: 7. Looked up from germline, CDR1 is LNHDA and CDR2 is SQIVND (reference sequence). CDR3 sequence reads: CASRPGTGVTDTQYF. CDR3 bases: TGTGCCAGTCGACCCGGGACAGGGGTCACAGATACGCAGTATTTT. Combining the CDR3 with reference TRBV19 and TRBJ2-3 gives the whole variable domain DGGITQSPKYLFRKEGQNVTLSCEQNLNHDAMYWYRQDPGQGLRLIYYSQIVNDFQKGDIAEGYSVSREKKESFPLTVTSAQKNPTAFYLCASRPGTGVTDTQYFGPGTRLTVL.

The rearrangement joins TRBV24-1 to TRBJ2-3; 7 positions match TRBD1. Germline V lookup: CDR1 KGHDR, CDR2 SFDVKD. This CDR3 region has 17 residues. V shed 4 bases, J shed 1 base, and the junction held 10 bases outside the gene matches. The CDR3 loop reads CATSEARTGLGTDTQYF. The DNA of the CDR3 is TGTGCCACCAGTGAGGCCCGGACAGGCCTAGGCACAGATACGCAGTATTTT.

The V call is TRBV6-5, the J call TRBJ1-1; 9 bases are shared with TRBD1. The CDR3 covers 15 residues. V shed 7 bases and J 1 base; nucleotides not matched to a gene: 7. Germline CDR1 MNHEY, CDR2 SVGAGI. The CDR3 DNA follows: TGTGCCAGCACCAACAGGGGGCAGGGGAACACTGAAGCTTTCTTT. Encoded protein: CASTNRGQGNTEAFF.

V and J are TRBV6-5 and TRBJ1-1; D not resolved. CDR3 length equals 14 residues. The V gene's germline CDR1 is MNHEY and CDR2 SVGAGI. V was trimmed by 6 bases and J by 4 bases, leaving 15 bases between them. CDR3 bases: TGTGCCAGCAGATCGAATCCGGAGGGCACTGAAGCTTTCTTT. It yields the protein CASRSNPEGTEAFF.

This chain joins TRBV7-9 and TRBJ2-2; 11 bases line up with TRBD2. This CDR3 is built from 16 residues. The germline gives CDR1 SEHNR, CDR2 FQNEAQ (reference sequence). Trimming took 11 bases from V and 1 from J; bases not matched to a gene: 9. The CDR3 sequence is CAGHPGLAGNTGELFF. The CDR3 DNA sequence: TGTGCCGGACACCCAGGACTAGCGGGGAACACCGGGGAGCTGTTTTTT.

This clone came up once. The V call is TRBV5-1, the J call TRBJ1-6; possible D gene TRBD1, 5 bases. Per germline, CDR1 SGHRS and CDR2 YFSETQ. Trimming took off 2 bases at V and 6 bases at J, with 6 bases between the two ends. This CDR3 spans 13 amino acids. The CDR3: CASSLDSNSPLHF. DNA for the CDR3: TGCGCCAGCAGCTTAGACAGTAATTCACCCCTCCACTTT. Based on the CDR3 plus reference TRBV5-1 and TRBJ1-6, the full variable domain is KAGVTQTPRYLIKTRGQQVTLSCSPISGHRSVSWYQQTPGQGLQFLFEYFSETQRNKGNFPGRFSGRQFSNSRSEMNVSTLELGDSALYLCASSLDSNSPLHFGNGTRLTVT.

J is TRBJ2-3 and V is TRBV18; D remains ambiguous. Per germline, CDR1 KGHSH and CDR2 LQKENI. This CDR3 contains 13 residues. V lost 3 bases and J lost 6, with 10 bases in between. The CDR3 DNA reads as TGTGCCAGCTCACCTCCTAGTGTGGATACGCAGTATTTT. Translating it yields CASSPPSVDTQYF.

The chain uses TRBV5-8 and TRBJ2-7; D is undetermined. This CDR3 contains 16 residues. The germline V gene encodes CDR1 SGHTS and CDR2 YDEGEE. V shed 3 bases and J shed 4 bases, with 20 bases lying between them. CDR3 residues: CASSYSATERWYEQYF. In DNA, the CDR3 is TGTGCCAGCAGCTACTCCGCGACGGAGCGTTGGTACGAGCAGTACTTC.

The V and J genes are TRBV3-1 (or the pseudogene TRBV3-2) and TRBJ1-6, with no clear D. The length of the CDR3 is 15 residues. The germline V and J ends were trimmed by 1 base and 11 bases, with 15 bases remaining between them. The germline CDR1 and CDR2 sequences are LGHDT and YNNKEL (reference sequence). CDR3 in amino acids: CASSQGGLLGAPLHF. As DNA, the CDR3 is TGTGCCAGCAGCCAAGGTGGGCTACTCGGGGCACCCCTCCACTTT.

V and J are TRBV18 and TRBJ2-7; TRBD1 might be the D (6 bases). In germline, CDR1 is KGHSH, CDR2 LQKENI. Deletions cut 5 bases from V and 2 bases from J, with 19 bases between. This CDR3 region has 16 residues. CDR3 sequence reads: CASSSNGGPLTYEQYF. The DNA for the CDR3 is TGTGCCAGCTCATCTAATGGGGGCCCCCTTACCTACGAGCAGTACTTC.

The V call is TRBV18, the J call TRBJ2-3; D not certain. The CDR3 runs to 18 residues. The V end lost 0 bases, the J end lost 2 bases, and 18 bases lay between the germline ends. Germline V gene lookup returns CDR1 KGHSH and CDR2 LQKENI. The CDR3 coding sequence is TGTGCCAGCTCACCACCTGATCTCCTGAGGTCCGACACAGATACGCAGTATTTT. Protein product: CASSPPDLLRSDTDTQYF.

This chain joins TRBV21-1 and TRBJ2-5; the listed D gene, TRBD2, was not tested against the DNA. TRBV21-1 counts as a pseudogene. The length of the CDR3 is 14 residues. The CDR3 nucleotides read TGTGCCAGCAGCGCCCGACTATTACAAGAGACCCAGTACTTC. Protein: CASSARLLQETQYF.

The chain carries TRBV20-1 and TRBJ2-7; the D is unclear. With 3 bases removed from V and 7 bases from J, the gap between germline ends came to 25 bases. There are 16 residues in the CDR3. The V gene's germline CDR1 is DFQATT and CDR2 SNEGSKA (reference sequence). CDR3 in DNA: TGCAGTGCTAGTGTTAGTCCTACCGCCCCCTTGAGGGAGCAGTACTTC. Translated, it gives CSASVSPTAPLREQYF.

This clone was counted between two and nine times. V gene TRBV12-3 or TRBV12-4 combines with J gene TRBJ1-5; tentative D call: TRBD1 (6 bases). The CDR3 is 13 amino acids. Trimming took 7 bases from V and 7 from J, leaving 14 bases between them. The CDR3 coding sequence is TGTGCCAGCACCGAGGGGGGGAGGCAGCCCCAGCATTTT. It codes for CASTEGGRQPQHF.

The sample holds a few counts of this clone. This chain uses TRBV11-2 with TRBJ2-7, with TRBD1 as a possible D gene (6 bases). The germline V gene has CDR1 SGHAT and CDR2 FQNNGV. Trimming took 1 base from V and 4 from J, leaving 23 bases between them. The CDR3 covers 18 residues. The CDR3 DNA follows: TGTGCCAGCAGCTTAGGGGCCCTGGCCGCAGGGGCCATTTACGAGCAGTACTTC. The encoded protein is CASSLGALAAGAIYEQYF.

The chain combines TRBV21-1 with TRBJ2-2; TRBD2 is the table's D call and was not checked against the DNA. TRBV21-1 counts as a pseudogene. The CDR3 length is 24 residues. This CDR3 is CASSKAEDAPGLAGSTINTGELFF. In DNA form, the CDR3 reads TGTGCCAGCAGCAAAGCGGAAGATGCCCCGGGACTAGCGGGATCCACAATAAACACCGGGGAGCTGTTTTTT.

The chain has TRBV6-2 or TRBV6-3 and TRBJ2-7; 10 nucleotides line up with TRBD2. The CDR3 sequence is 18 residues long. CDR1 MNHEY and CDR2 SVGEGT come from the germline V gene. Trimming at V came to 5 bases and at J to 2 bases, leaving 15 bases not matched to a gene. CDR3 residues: CASSPLGSSGRTPYEQYF. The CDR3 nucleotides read TGTGCCAGCAGTCCCCTAGGGTCTAGCGGGAGAACCCCCTACGAGCAGTACTTC.

The chain's CDR3 is CASSQNDRGQWGYTF. CDR3 bases: TGTGCCAGCAGCCAAAATGACAGGGGGCAGTGGGGCTACACCTTC. J is TRBJ1-2 and V is TRBV3-1 (or the pseudogene TRBV3-2); 10 positions match TRBD1. Germline values: CDR1 LGHDT, CDR2 YNNKEL (reference sequence). V lost 2 bases to trimming and J lost 8 bases; unmatched junction nucleotides: 8. The CDR3 covers 15 residues.